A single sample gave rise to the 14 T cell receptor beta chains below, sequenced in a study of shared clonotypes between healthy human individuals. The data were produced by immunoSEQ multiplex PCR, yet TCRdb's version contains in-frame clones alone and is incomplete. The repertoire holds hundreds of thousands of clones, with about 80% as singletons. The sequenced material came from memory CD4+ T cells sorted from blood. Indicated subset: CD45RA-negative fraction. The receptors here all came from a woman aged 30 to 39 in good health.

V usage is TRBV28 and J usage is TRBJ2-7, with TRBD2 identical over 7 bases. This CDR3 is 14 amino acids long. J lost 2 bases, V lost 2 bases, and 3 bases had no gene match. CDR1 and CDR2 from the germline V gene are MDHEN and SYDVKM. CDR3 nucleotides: TGTGCCAGCAGTTTAGCGGGGGATACCTACGAGCAGTACTTC. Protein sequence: CASSLAGDTYEQYF.

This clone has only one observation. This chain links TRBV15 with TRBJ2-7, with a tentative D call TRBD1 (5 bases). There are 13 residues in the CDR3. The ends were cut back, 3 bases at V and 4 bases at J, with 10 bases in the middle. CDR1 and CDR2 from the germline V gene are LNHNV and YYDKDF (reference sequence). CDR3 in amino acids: CATSRDKKYEQYF. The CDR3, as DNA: TGTGCCACCAGCAGGGACAAAAAATACGAGCAGTACTTC.

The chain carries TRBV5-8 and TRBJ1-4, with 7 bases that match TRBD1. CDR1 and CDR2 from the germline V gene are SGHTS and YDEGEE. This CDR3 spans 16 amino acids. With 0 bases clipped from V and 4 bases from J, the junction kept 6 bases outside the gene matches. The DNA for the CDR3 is TGTGCCAGCAGCTTGGACAGGGGAAATCTTAATGAAAAACTGTTTTTT. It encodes CASSLDRGNLNEKLFF.

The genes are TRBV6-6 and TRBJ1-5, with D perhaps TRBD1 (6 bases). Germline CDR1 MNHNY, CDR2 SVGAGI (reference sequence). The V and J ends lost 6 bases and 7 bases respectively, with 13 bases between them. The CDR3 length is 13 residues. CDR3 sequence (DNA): TGTGCCAGCAGCCAGACAGGTCCCCAGCCCCAGCATTTT. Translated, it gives CASSQTGPQPQHF.

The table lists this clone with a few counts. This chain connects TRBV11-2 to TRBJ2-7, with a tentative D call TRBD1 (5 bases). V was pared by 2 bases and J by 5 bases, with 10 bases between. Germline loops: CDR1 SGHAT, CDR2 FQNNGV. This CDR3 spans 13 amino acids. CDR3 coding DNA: TGTGCCAGCAGCTTATTAATGGACAACGAGCAGTACTTC. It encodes CASSLLMDNEQYF.

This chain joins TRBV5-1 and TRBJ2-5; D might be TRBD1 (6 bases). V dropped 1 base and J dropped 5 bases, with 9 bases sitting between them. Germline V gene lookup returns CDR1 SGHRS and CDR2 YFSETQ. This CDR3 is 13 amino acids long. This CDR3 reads CASSLPGEETQYF. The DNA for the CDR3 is TGCGCCAGCAGCTTGCCAGGGGAGGAGACCCAGTACTTC.

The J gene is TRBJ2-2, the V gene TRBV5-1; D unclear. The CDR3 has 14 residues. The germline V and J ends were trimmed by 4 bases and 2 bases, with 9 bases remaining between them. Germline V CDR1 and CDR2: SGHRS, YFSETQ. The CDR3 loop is CASSPPKNTGELFF. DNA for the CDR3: TGCGCCAGCAGCCCCCCGAAAAACACCGGGGAGCTGTTTTTT.

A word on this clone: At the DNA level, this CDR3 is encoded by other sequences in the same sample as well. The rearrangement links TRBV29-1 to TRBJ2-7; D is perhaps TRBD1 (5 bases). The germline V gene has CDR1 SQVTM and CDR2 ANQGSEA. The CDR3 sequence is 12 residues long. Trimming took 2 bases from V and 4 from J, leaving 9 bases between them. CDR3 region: CSVERDSYEQYF. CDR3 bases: TGCAGCGTTGAAAGAGACAGTTACGAGCAGTACTTC.

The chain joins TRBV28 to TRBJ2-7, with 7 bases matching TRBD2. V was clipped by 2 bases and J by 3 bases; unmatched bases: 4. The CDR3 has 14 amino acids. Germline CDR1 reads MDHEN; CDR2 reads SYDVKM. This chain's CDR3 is CASSLGGGGYEQYF. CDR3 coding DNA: TGTGCCAGCAGTTTAGGGGGGGGTGGCTACGAGCAGTACTTC.

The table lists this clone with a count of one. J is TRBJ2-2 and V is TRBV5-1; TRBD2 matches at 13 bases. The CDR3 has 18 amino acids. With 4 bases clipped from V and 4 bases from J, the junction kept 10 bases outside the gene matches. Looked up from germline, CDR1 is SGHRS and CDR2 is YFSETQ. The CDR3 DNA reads TGCGCCAGCAGCCCCGGCCGGACTAGCGGGAGTGGCACCGGGGAGCTGTTTTTT. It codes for CASSPGRTSGSGTGELFF.

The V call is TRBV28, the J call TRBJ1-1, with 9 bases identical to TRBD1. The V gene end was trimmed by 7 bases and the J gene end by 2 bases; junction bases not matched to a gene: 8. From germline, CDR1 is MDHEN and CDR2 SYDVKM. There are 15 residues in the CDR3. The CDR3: CASTSPGQGNTEAFF. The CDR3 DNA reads TGTGCCAGCACCTCTCCGGGACAGGGCAACACTGAAGCTTTCTTT.

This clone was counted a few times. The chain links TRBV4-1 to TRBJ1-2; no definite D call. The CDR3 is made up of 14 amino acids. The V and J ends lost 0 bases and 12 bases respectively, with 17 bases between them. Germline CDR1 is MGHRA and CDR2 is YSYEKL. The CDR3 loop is CASSQDAASWIDTF. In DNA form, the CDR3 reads TGCGCCAGCAGCCAAGATGCGGCCAGTTGGATCGACACCTTC.

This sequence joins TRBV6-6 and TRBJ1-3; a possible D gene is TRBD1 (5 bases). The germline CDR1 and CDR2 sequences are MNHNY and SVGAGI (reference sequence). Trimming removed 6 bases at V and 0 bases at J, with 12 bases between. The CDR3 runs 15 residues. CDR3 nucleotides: TGTGCCAGCAGCCCCAGGGACCGCTCTGGAAACACCATATATTTT. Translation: CASSPRDRSGNTIYF.

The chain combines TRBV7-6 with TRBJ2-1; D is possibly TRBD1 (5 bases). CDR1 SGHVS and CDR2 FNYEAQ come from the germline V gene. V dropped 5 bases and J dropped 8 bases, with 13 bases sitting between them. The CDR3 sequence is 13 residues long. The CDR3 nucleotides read TGTGCCAGCAGCGCCACGTGGGGCTATGAGCAGTTCTTC. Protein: CASSATWGYEQFF.